The T cell receptor beta chain described here comes from a study of the immune and genomic landscape of osteosarcoma. Study summary: The cohort was enriched for poor-risk osteosarcoma. The study's findings and limits: Immune-hot C3 tumors showed higher but still low clonality than cold C1. External normal skin and healthy peripheral blood data provided clonality references. Average productive clonality was 0.09, with a maximum of about 0.3.

Concerning this clone itself: As yet, its antigen is unknown.

CDR3 length: 14 residues. From germline, CDR1 is MNHNY and CDR2 SVGAGI (reference sequence). Trimming took 6 bases from V and 7 from J, leaving 13 bases between them. Osteosarcoma specimens were post-treatment primary, local recurrence and metastasis tumors from poor-prognosis patients. Produced via immunoSEQ multiplex PCR; TCRdb's table is partial and in-frame only. The data show about 10,000 clones, around two thirds seen once. Material: osteosarcoma tumor tissue from the lung. This TCR came from a human donor with osteosarcoma. The rearrangement uses TRBV6-6 and TRBJ1-6; D is unclear. This CDR3 is CASRPGRNNSPLHF. In DNA form, the CDR3 reads TGTGCCAGCAGACCCGGACGGAACAATTCACCCCTCCACTTT.